This T cell receptor (beta chain) was recorded in a study of T cells in Graves' hyperthyroidism and ophthalmopathy. Diagnoses were made from clinical symptoms, serum measures (thyroxine and TRAb), thyroid ultrasound and orbital computed tomography. This CDR3 has 14 residues. With V trimmed by 4 bases and J by 14 bases, 11 bases remained unmatched. Per the germline V gene, CDR1 is LGHNA and CDR2 is YNFKEQ. Regions amplified from RNA transcripts were the TCR beta CDR3 regions. A first-round RT-PCR of the TCR CDR3 used the HTBI primer set. Via MiXCR, TCRdb re-called the multiplex PCR reads, giving one row per CDR3 protein. The table includes more than 300,000 distinct CDR3 sequences, approximately 14% detected once. This clonotype was seen repeatedly, ten times or more.

The clonotype originates from a woman in her twenties or thirties with Graves' ophthalmopathy. The sequencing input was blood. This chain connects TRBV4-2 to TRBJ1-6, with 7 bases that match TRBD1. The CDR3 region is CASSLAGGGDALHF. The CDR3 nucleotides are TGTGCCAGCAGCCTGGCAGGGGGAGGGGACGCCCTCCACTTT.